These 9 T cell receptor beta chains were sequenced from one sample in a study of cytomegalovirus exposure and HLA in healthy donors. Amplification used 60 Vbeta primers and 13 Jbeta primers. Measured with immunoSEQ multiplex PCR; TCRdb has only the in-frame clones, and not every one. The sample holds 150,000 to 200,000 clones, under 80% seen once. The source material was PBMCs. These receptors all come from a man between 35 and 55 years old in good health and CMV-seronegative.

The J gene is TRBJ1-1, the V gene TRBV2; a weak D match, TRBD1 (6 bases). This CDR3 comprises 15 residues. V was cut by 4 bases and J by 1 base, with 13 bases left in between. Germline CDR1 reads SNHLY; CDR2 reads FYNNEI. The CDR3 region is CASSAARGRNTEAFF. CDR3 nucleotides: TGTGCCAGCAGTGCGGCAAGGGGGAGGAACACTGAAGCTTTCTTT. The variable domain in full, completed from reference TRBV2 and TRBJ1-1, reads EPEVTQTPSHQVTQMGQEVILRCVPISNHLYFYWYRQILGQKVEFLVSFYNNEISEKSEIFDDQFSVERPDGSNFTLKIRSTKLEDSAMYFCASSAARGRNTEAFFGQGTRLTVV.

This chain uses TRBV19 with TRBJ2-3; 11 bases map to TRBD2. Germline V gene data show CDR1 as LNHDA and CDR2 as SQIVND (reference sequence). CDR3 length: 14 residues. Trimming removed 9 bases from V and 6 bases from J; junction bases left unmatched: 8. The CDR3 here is CASCIAGGTDTQYF. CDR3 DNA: TGTGCCAGCTGTATAGCGGGGGGGACGGATACGCAGTATTTT.

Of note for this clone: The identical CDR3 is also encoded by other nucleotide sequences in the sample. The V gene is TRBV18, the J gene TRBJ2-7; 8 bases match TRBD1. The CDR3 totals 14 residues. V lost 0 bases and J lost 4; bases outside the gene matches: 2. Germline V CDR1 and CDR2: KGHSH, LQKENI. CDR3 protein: CASSPPGQGYEQYF. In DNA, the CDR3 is TGTGCCAGCTCACCACCCGGACAGGGATACGAGCAGTACTTC.

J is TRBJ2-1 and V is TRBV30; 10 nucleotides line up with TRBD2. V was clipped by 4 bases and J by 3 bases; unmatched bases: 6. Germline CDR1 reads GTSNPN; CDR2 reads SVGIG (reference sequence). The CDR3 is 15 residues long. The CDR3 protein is CAWKRLAGVYNEQFF. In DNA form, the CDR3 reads TGTGCCTGGAAGCGTCTAGCGGGAGTCTACAATGAGCAGTTCTTC.

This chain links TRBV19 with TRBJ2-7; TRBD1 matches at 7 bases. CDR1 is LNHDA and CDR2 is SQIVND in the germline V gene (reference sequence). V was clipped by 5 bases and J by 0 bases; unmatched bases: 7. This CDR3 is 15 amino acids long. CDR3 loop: CASSPDRDSSYEQYF. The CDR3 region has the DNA TGTGCCAGTAGTCCCGACAGGGACAGCTCCTACGAGCAGTACTTC.

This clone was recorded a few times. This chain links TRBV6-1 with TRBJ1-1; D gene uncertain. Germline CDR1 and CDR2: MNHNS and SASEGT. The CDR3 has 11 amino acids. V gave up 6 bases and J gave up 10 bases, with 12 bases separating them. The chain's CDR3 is CASSPRPGAFF. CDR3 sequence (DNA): TGTGCCAGCAGCCCGCGCCCGGGAGCTTTCTTT.

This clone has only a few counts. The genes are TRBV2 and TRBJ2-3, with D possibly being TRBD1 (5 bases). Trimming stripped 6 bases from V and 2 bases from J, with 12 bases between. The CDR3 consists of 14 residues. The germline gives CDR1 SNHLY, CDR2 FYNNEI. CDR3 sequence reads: CASRKGVDTDTQYF. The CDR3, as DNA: TGTGCCAGCAGAAAAGGGGTGGACACAGATACGCAGTATTTT.

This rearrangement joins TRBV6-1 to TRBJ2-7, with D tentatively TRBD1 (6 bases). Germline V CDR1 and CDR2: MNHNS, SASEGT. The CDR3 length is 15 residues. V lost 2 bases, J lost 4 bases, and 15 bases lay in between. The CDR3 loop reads CASSEPGRGIYEQYF. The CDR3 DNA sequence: TGTGCCAGCAGTGAACCTGGCAGGGGAATTTACGAGCAGTACTTC.

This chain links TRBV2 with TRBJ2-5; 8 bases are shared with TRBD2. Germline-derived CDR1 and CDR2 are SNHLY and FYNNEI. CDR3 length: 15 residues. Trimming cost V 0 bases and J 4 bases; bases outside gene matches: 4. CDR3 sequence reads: CASSEAISGGETQYF. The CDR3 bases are TGTGCCAGCAGTGAAGCGATAAGCGGGGGAGAGACCCAGTACTTC.